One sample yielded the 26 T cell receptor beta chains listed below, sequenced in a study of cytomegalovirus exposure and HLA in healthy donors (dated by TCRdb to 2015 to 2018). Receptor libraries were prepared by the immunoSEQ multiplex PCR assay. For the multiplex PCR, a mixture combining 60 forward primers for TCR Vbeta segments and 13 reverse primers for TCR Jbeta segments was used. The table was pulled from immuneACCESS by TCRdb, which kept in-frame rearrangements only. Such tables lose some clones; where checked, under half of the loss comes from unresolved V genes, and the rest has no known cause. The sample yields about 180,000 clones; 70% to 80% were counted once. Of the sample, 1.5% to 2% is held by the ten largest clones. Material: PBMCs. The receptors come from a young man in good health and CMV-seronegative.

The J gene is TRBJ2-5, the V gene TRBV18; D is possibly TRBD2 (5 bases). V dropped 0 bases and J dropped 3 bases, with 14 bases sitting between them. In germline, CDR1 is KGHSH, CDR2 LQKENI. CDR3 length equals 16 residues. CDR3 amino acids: CASSPPSLGSKETQYF. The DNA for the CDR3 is TGTGCCAGCTCACCACCCTCACTAGGCAGTAAAGAGACCCAGTACTTC.

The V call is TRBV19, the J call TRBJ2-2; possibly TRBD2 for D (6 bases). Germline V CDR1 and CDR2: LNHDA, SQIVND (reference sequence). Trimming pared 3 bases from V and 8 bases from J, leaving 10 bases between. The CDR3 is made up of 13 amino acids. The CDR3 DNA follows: TGTGCCAGTAGTATGACCGCGGGGGGGGAGCTGTTTTTT. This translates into CASSMTAGGELFF.

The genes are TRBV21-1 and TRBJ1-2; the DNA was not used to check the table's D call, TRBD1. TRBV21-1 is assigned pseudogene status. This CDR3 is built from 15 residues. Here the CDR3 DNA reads TGTGCCAGCTTCGACAGCATAGGGGGATTGGGGGGCTACACCTTC. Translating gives CASFDSIGGLGGYTF.

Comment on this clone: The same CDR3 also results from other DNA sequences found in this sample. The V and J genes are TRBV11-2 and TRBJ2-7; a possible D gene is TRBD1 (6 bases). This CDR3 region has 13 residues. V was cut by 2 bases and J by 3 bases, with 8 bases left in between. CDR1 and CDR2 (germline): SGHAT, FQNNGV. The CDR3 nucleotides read TGTGCCAGCAGCTTAACAGGGAACTACGAGCAGTACTTC. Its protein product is CASSLTGNYEQYF.

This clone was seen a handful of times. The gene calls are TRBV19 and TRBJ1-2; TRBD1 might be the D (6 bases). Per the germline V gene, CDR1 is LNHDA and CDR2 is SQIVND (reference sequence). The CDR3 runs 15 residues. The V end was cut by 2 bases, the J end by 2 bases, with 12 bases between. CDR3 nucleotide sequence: TGTGCCAGTAGTATACGCTGGGACAACAACTATGGCTACACCTTC. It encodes CASSIRWDNNYGYTF.

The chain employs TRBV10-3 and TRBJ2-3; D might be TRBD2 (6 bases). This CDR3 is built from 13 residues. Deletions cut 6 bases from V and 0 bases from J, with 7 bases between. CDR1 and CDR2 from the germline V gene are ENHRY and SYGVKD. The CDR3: CAIRGLSTDTQYF. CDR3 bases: TGTGCCATCAGGGGACTCAGCACAGATACGCAGTATTTT.

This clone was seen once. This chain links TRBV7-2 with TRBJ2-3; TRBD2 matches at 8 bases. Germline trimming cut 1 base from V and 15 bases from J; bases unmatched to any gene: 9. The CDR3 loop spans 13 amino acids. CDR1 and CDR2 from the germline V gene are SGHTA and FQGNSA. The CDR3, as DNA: TGTGCCAGCAGCTTAGGGCGGGGACTAGAGGGTTATTTT. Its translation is CASSLGRGLEGYF. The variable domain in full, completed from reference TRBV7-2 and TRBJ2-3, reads GAGVSQSPSNKVTEKGKDVELRCDPISGHTALYWYRQSLGQGLEFLIYFQGNSAPDKSGLPSDRFSAERTGGSVSTLTIQRTQQEDSAVYLCASSLGRGLEGYFGPGTRLTVL.

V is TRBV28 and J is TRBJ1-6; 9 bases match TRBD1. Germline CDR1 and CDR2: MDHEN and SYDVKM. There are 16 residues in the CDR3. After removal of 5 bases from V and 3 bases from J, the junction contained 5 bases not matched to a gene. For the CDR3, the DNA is TGTGCCAGCAGTCTCCGGGACAGGGTCTATAATTCACCCCTCCACTTT. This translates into CASSLRDRVYNSPLHF.

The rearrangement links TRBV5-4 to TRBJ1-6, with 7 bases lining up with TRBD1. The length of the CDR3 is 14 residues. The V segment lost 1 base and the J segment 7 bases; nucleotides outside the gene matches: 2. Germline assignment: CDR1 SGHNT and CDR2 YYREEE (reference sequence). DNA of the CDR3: TGTGCCAGCAGCTTGACAGGGGTCAATTCACCCCTCCACTTT. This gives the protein CASSLTGVNSPLHF.

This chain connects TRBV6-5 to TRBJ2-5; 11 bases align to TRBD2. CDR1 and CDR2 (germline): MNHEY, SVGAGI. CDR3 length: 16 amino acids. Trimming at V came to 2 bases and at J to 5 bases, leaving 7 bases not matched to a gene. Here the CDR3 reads CASSYGASGGWETQYF. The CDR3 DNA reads TGTGCCAGCAGTTACGGGGCTAGCGGGGGGTGGGAGACCCAGTACTTC.

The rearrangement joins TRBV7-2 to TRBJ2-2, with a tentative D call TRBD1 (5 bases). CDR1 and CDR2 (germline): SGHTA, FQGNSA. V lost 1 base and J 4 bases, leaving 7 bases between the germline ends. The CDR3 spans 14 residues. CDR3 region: CASSLGQTTGELFF. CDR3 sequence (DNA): TGTGCCAGCAGCTTAGGACAGACCACCGGGGAGCTGTTTTTT.

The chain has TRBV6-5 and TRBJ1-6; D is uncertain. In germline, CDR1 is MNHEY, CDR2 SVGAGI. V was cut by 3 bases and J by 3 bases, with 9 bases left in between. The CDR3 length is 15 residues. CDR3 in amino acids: CASSYSSGYNSPLHF. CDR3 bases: TGTGCCAGCAGTTATTCCAGCGGCTATAATTCACCCCTCCACTTT.

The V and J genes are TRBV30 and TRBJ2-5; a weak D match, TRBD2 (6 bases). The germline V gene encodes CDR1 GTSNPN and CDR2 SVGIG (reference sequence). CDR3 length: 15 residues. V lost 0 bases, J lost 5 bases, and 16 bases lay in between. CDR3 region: CAWSVIPVGRETQYF. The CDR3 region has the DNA TGTGCCTGGAGTGTAATCCCCGTAGGGAGGGAGACCCAGTACTTC. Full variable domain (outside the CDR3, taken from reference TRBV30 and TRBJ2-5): SQTIHQWPATLVQPVGSPLSLECTVEGTSNPNLYWYRQAAGRGLQLLFYSVGIGQISSEVPQNLSASRPQDRQFILSSKKLLLSDSGFYLCAWSVIPVGRETQYFGPGTRLLVL.

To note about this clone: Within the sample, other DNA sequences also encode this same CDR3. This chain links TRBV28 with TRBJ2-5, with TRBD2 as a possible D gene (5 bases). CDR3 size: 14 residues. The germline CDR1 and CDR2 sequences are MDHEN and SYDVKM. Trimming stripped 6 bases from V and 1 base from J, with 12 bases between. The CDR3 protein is CASSPGGSQETQYF. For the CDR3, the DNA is TGTGCCAGCAGCCCTGGAGGAAGCCAAGAGACCCAGTACTTC.

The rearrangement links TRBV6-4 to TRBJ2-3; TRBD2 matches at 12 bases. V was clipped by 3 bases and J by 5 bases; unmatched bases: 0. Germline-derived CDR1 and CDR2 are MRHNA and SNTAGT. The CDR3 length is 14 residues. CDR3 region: CASSEGLAGDTQYF. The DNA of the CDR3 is TGTGCCAGCAGTGAGGGACTAGCGGGAGATACGCAGTATTTT.

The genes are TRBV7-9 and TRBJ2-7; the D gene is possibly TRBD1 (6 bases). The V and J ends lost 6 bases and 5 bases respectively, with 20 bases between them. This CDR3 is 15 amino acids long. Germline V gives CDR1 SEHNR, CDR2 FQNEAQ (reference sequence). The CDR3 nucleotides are TGTGCCAGCAGGCCCTATGCGACAGGAAGGGACGAGCAGTACTTC. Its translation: CASRPYATGRDEQYF.

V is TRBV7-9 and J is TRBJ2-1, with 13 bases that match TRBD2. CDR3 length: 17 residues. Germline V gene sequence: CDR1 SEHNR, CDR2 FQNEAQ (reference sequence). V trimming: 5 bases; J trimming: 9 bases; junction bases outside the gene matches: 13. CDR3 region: CASSPLTSGGLAGEQFF. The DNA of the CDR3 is TGTGCCAGCAGCCCGCTGACTAGCGGGGGGTTAGCGGGTGAGCAGTTCTTC.

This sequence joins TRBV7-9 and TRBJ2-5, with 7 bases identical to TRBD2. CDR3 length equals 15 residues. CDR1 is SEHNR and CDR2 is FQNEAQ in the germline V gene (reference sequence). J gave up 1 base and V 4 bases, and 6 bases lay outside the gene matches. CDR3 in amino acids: CASSSPGRVQETQYF. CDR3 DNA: TGTGCCAGCAGCTCTCCGGGGAGGGTCCAAGAGACCCAGTACTTC.

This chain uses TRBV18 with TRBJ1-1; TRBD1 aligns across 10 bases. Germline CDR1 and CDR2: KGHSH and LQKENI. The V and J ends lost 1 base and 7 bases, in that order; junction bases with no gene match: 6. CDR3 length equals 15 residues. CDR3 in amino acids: CASSPLGTGEIEAFF. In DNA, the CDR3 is TGTGCCAGCTCACCACTCGGGACAGGGGAAATTGAAGCTTTCTTT.

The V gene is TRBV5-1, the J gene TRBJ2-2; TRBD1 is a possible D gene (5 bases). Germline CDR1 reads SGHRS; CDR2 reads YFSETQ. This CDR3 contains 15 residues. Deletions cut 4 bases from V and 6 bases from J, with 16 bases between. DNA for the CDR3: TGCGCCAGCAGCCGTATTGGGGCGCTGGCCGGGGAGCTGTTTTTT. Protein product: CASSRIGALAGELFF. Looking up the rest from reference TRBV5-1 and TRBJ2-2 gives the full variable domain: KAGVTQTPRYLIKTRGQQVTLSCSPISGHRSVSWYQQTPGQGLQFLFEYFSETQRNKGNFPGRFSGRQFSNSRSEMNVSTLELGDSALYLCASSRIGALAGELFFGEGSRLTVL.

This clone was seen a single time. The CDR3 nucleotides are TGTGCCTCGCGATTCGGGGGGGGTGATTCACCCCTCCACTTT. Amino acids: CASRFGGGDSPLHF. The chain combines TRBV5-6 with TRBJ1-6; perhaps TRBD1 as D (5 bases). The ends were cut back, 10 bases at V and 8 bases at J, with 19 bases in the middle. There are 14 residues in the CDR3. CDR1 SGHDT and CDR2 YYEEEE come from the germline V gene.

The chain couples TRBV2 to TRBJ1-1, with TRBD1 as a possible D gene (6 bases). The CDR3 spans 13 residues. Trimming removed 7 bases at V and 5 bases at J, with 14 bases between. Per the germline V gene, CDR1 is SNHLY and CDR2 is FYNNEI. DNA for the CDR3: TGTGCCAGCATCAGCAGGGGAAATACTGAAGCTTTCTTT. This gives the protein CASISRGNTEAFF.

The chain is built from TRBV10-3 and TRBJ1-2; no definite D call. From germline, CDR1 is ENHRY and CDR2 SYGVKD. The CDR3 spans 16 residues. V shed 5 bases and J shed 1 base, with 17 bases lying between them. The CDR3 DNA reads TGTGCCATCAGTAATCCCTCGGGGAACCTTAACTATGGCTACACCTTC. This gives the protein CAISNPSGNLNYGYTF.

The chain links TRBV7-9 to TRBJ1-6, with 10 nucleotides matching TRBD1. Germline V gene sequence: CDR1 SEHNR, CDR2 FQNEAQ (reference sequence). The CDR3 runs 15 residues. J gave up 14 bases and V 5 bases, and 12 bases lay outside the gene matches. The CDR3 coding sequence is TGTGCCAGCAGCACCGACAGGGGGCCGGTCGGGGCCCTCCACTTT. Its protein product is CASSTDRGPVGALHF.

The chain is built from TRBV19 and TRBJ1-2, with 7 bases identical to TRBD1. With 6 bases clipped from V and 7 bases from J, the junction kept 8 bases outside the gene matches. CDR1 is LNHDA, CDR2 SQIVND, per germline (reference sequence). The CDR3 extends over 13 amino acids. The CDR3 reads CASSLQGHLGYTF. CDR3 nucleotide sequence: TGTGCCAGTAGCCTACAGGGGCATCTTGGCTACACCTTC.

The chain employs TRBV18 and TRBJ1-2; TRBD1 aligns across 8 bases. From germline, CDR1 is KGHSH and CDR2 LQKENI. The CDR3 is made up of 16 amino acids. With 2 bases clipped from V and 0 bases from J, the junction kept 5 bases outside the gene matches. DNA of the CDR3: TGTGCCAGCTCACCAGGGGACAGGCTAACTAACTATGGCTACACCTTC. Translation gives CASSPGDRLTNYGYTF.